Reported below is one TCR beta chain. This clone has just a few counts. Its antigen has not been determined. No base-level quality is on record; no much larger clone is a single base apart. The sample belongs to a study of shared clonotypes between healthy human individuals (TCRdb year 2020). For the study in its entirety: The cohort comprised two women and three men aged 18 to 49 years. For each donor, CD4 naive and CD4 memory were each given three plates, CD8 naive was given two plates, and CD8 memory was given one plate. Blood TCR repertoires of roughly 5 healthy adults were deeply sequenced to estimate repertoire size and the extent of clonotype sharing between individuals. Different laboratories and diverse techniques were used to prepare libraries and sequence TCR repertoires, to increase sequencing depth and limit assay-specific biases. Each donor's leukapheresis produced roughly between about 0.8 and 8.9 billion PBMCs. Broad study findings and their caveats: Pairwise subsampling indicated that sequencing depth was expected to affect the degree of clonotype sharing among donors. Sampling was restricted to blood, and TCR repertoires in tissue are likely to differ from TCR repertoires in blood. Larger estimated clonotype richness was generally found for naive subsets than for memory subsets. When four donors were compared, the shared fraction of clonotypes was about 5.4% for naive CD4, approximately 3.5% for naive CD8, 2.3% for memory CD4, and 0.3% to 0.5% for memory CD8. Higher generation probabilities were observed for clonotypes shared by all four sorted-subset donors than for non-shared clonotypes. Even with the large sequencing depth, rarefaction of the sorted-subset datasets indicated that sequencing was incomplete. The genetic and exposure-history diversity represented was limited by the small number of donors.

Sequences WNHNN (CDR1) and SYGVQD (CDR2) are obtained from the germline V gene (reference sequence). V is reduced by 6 bases and J by 0 bases, leaving a spacing of 20 bases between them. The cysteine opens and the phenylalanine closes a CDR3 of 17 amino acids. Only the CDR3 DNA stays, 51 bases, in frame from base 1. Healthy HIV-negative adults with no recently reported acute infections or vaccinations were included as donors. All donors were Caucasian adults living in Nashville, Tennessee, USA. CD4+ T cells were enriched through magnetic negative selection, after which naive cells were positively selected on CD45RA and the remaining negative fraction served as the memory subset. Blood was collected by leukapheresis, and PBMCs were isolated by Ficoll-Histopaque density gradient centrifugation and then cryopreserved in liquid nitrogen vapor phase. Purity and quantity of every magnetically sorted T cell population were checked by analytical flow cytometry. From each sorted fraction, genomic DNA was isolated and quantified by UV absorbance on a Nanodrop 2000c.

Using the deep immunoSEQ assay, multiplex PCR amplified TCR CDR3 regions from genomic DNA. For each cell subset, the extracted genomic DNA was distributed evenly across all wells of several immunoSEQ 96-well plates, and each plate served as one replicate. For sorted subsets, each replicate PCR was loaded with around 200 ng genomic DNA, equivalent to 25,000 to 35,000 T cell genomes. The purified libraries were quantified using a Qubit 3.0 fluorometer, sized with a Bioanalyzer 2100, and then quantified again using the KAPA Library Quantification kit. A separate single-read 150-cycle Illumina NextSeq 550 flow cell was used to sequence each immunoSEQ 96-well plate. The study's own analysis went as follows. The immunoSEQ output contained only junctional sequences without quality scores, so filtering could not match that applied to full-length reads. To assign V/J genes and CDR3, sequences were annotated against IMGT germline references using PyIR, a Python wrapper for IgBLAST v1.9. Any read was removed if the V/J assignment was weak (E-value above 1e-6), the CDR3 was missing, or the read contained stop codons, out-of-frame junctions, or ambiguous translated residues. V3J clonotypes were defined by identical inferred V gene, J gene, and CDR3 amino acid sequence. Percentage overlap between repertoires was calculated by dividing the number of shared unique clonotypes by the size of the smaller repertoire. Richness of each repertoire was evaluated using RTK rarefaction, the Chao1 estimator, and Recon v2.1 estimates of unobserved clonotypes. For all TCRbeta clonotypes obtained by the gDNA method from a handful of donors, generation probabilities were computed with OLGA. The table comes from immuneACCESS by way of TCRdb, which keeps in-frame sequences with V and J called. Part of the clones is missing from these tables; in studies checked, under half for an unresolved V gene and the rest for unknown reasons. V and J calls and clone size are those listed in that table; D and trimming were worked out from the DNA. The sample table shows roughly 1 million clones, and around 76% are seen once. The ten most abundant clones make up roughly 1.4% of the sample.

The specimen was memory CD4+ T cells sorted from blood. The cell subset or site label on this specimen signifies: CD45RA-negative fraction. Rearrangement joined TRBV10-1 to TRBJ1-2, with TRBD1 as a weak D call on 6 bases. The TCR sequence derives from a man aged 18 to 30 in good health. The CDR3 protein: CASRTWTESAANYGYTF. The nucleotide sequence reads TGCGCCAGCAGGACCTGGACAGAATCAGCAGCTAACTATGGCTACACCTTC.